This T cell receptor beta chain was sequenced for a study of cytomegalovirus exposure and HLA in healthy donors. This CDR3 region has 13 residues. Germline V lookup: CDR1 KGHSH, CDR2 LQKENI. V shed 8 bases, J shed 4 bases, and the junction held 7 bases outside the gene matches. Notes on this clone: The antigen is unknown.

PCR amplification relied on 60 Vbeta primers (plus 13 Jbeta primers). As handled by the study authors: In a later analysis, of some 80 million unique beta chains, roughly 10 million appeared in at least two donors. Sequenced by immunoSEQ multiplex PCR; TCRdb stores in-frame clones only, minus some. Clone size and V and J calls were adopted from that table, with D and trimming inferred from the DNA. The data show approximately 150,000 clones, about 80% seen once. Study results and limitations: Some public TCRs appeared in many individuals, while most sequences were rare. The availability of immune exposure information extended only to CMV serostatus.

Sequencing was performed on PBMCs. V usage is TRBV18 and J usage is TRBJ1-1; 7 bases line up with TRBD1. The sequence derives from a man younger than 45 in good health and CMV-seronegative. The CDR3 DNA reads TGTGCCAGCCGCTTAGAGGGGGCCACTGAAGCTTTCTTT. Its protein product is CASRLEGATEAFF.